Presented here are 14 T cell receptor beta chains from one specimen sequenced in a study of blood T cell repertoires in COVID-19. TCRdb keeps only in-frame clones here, not all; method: immunoSEQ multiplex PCR. Altogether about 110,000 clones are present, over 65% being singletons, with the ten largest covering around 4%. The sequenced sample was peripheral blood. These receptor sequences come from a woman of 80 years or more with acute or convalescent COVID-19.

This clone was picked up a small number of times. The V gene is TRBV24-1, the J gene TRBJ2-1; a possible D gene is TRBD1 (6 bases). The CDR3 has 13 amino acids. From germline, CDR1 is KGHDR and CDR2 SFDVKD. V dropped 7 bases and J dropped 4 bases, with 10 bases sitting between them. The CDR3 sequence is CATSPGQYNEQFF. The CDR3 coding sequence is TGTGCCACCAGCCCCGGACAGTACAATGAGCAGTTCTTC.

For this clone: Compared with germline, one end of the junction differs, possibly owing to a read error. The chain couples TRBV30 to TRBJ2-1; 8 bases are a match to TRBD2. This CDR3 is built from 12 residues. The V gene's germline CDR1 is GTSNPN and CDR2 SVGIG (reference sequence). The CDR3, as DNA: TGTGCCTGGAGCGGAGCGGGAGCGCTCCGGGTCTTC. Translation gives CAWSGAGALRVF.

This clone was detected once. The chain uses TRBV19 and TRBJ2-1; maybe TRBD2 (6 bases). The germline V gene has CDR1 LNHDA and CDR2 SQIVND (reference sequence). V gave up 1 base and J gave up 10 bases, with 17 bases separating them. The CDR3 runs 15 residues. Here the CDR3 reads CASSIAGAAGPEQFF. CDR3 in DNA: TGTGCCAGTAGTATAGCCGGGGCCGCGGGGCCCGAGCAGTTCTTC.

The chain couples TRBV18 to TRBJ1-2; D gene uncertain. Trimming pared 2 bases from V and 3 bases from J, leaving 10 bases between. Germline-derived CDR1 and CDR2 are KGHSH and LQKENI. The CDR3 spans 14 residues. The CDR3 nucleotides read TGTGCCAGCTCACCAGTGAGTCCATACTATGGCTACACCTTC. Its protein product is CASSPVSPYYGYTF.

The table lists this clone with many counts. This chain joins TRBV2 and TRBJ1-1; maybe TRBD1 (5 bases). This CDR3 spans 12 amino acids. CDR1 is SNHLY, CDR2 FYNNEI, per germline. V was shortened by 6 bases and J by 8 bases, with 13 bases between the two germline ends. The CDR3 bases are TGTGCCAGCAGGTTGACAGCGACCGAAGCTTTCTTT. This translates into CASRLTATEAFF.

The rearrangement uses TRBV28 and TRBJ1-6; 7 bases fit TRBD1. Trimming took 2 bases from V and 5 from J; bases not matched to a gene: 12. Germline V CDR1 and CDR2: MDHEN, SYDVKM. This CDR3 has 18 amino acids. DNA for the CDR3: TGTGCCAGCAGTTTAACCGGGACAGCCCCTTCCGATAATTCACCCCTCCACTTT. It is translated as CASSLTGTAPSDNSPLHF.

This chain joins TRBV11-2 and TRBJ2-2; TRBD2 matches 8 bases. Germline assignment: CDR1 SGHAT and CDR2 FQNNGV. The V gene end was trimmed by 5 bases and the J gene end by 15 bases; junction bases not matched to a gene: 8. CDR3 length: 12 amino acids. The CDR3 region has the DNA TGTGCCAGCAGCCTTCAATCGGGGGGGATGTTTTTT. This encodes CASSLQSGGMFF.

The V and J genes are TRBV7-2 and TRBJ2-7; 13 bases are a match to TRBD2. V dropped 5 bases and J dropped 5; count of bases not matched to a gene: 6. The germline gives CDR1 SGHTA, CDR2 FQGNSA. The CDR3 has 15 amino acids. Written as DNA, the CDR3 is TGTGCCAGCAGCACGGGACTAGCGGGAATCGACGAGCAGTACTTC. Translation: CASSTGLAGIDEQYF. Full variable domain (missing parts from reference TRBV7-2 and TRBJ2-7): GAGVSQSPSNKVTEKGKDVELRCDPISGHTALYWYRQSLGQGLEFLIYFQGNSAPDKSGLPSDRFSAERTGGSVSTLTIQRTQQEDSAVYLCASSTGLAGIDEQYFGPGTRLTVT.

The chain couples TRBV18 to TRBJ2-6; possible D gene TRBD1, 5 bases. The CDR3 has 17 amino acids. The V and J ends lost 5 bases and 1 base respectively, with 15 bases between them. Germline CDR1 KGHSH, CDR2 LQKENI. The CDR3 spells CASSETVPTSGANVLTF. The CDR3, as DNA: TGTGCCAGCTCAGAGACAGTCCCAACGTCTGGGGCCAACGTCCTGACTTTC. The whole variable domain, filled in from reference TRBV18 and TRBJ2-6, reads NAGVMQNPRHLVRRRGQEARLRCSPMKGHSHVYWYRQLPEEGLKFMVYLQKENIIDESGMPKERFSAEFPKEGPSILRIQQVVRGDSAAYFCASSETVPTSGANVLTFGAGSRLTVL.

The chain couples TRBV5-8 to TRBJ1-4, with 7 bases matching TRBD1. CDR3 length: 12 amino acids. V was pared by 2 bases and J by 11 bases, with 3 bases of the junction left unmatched. Germline CDR1 reads SGHTS; CDR2 reads YDEGEE. This CDR3 is CASSFQGEKLFF. DNA of the CDR3: TGTGCCAGCAGCTTCCAGGGGGAGAAACTGTTTTTT.

This clone was found a few times. The chain is built from TRBV4-1 and TRBJ1-1; D possibly corresponds to TRBD1 (6 bases). Germline values: CDR1 MGHRA, CDR2 YSYEKL. The CDR3 has 15 residues. V was pared by 0 bases and J by 9 bases, with 17 bases between. The CDR3: CASSQDLGRTAQAFF. DNA for the CDR3: TGCGCCAGCAGCCAAGACCTCGGACGGACAGCACAAGCTTTCTTT.

This clone was recorded only once. The chain is built from TRBV6-2 or TRBV6-3 and TRBJ1-6, with no clear D. The V end lost 4 bases, the J end lost 6 bases, and 10 bases lay between the germline ends. The CDR3 runs to 14 residues. Per the germline V gene, CDR1 is MNHEY and CDR2 is SVGEGT. The CDR3 nucleotides read TGTGCCAGCAGTTCACCAGGACTTAATTCACCCCTCCACTTT. It specifies CASSSPGLNSPLHF.

V usage is TRBV7-6 and J usage is TRBJ2-3, with TRBD2 matching over 13 bases. V lost 1 base to trimming and J lost 4 bases; unmatched junction nucleotides: 2. Germline lookup yields CDR1 SGHVS and CDR2 FNYEAQ. The CDR3 contains 16 residues. CDR3 protein: CASSLGLAGGSDTQYF. The CDR3 nucleotides read TGTGCCAGCAGCTTAGGACTAGCGGGGGGTTCAGATACGCAGTATTTT.

This chain uses TRBV10-3 with TRBJ1-1; the match to TRBD1 covers 7 bases. V was clipped by 4 bases and J by 2 bases; unmatched bases: 4. Germline V CDR1 and CDR2: ENHRY, SYGVKD. This CDR3 has 14 amino acids. DNA of the CDR3: TGTGCCATCAGTGGCGACAGGGTTAACACTGAAGCTTTCTTT. Protein: CAISGDRVNTEAFF.